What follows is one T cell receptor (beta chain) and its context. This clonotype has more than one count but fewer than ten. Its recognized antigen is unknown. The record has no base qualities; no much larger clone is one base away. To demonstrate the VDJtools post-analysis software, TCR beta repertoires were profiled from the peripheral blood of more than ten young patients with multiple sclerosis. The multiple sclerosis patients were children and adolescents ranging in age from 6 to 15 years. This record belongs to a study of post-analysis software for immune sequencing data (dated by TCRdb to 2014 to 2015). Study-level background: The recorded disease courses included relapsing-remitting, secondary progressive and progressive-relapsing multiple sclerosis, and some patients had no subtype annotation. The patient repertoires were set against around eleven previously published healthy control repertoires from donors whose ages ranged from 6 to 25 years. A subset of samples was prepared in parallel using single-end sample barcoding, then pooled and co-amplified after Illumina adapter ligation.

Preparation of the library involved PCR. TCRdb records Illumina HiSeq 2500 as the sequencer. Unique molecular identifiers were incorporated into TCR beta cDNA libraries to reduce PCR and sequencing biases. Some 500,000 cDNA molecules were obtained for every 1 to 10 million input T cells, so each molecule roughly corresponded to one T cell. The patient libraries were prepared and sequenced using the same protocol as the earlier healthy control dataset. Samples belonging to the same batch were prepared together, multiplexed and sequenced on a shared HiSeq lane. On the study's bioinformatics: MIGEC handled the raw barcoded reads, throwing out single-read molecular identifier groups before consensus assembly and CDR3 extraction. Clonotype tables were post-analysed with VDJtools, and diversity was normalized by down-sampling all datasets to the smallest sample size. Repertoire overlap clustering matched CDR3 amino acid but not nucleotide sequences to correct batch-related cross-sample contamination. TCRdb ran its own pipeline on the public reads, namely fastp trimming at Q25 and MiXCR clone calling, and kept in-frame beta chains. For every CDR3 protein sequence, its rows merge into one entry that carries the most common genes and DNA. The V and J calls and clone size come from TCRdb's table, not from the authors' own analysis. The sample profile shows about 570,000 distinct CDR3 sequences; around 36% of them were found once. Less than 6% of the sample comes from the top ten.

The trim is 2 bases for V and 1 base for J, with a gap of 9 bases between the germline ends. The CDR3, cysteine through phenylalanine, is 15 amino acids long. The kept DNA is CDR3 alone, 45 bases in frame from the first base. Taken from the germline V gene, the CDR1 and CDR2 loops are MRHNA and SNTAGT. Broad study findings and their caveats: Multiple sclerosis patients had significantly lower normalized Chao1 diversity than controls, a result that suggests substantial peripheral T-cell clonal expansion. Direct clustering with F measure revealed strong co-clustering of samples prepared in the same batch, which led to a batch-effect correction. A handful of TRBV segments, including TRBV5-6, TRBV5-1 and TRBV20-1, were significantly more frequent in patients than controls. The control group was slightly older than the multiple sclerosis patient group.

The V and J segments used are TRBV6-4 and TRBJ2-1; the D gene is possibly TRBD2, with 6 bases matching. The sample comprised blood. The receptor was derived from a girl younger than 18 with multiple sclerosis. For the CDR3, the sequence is CASSDGRRSYNEQFF. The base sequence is TGTGCCAGCAGTGACGGGAGGAGGTCCTACAATGAGCAGTTCTTC.